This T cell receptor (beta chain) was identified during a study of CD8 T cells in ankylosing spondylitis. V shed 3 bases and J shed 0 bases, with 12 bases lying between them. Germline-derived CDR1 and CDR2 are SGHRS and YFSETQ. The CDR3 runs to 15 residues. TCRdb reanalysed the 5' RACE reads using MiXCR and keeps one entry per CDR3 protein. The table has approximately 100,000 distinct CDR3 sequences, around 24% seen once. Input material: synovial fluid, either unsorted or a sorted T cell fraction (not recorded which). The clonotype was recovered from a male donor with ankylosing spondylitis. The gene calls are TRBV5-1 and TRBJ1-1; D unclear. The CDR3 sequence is CASSYTLAVNTEAFF. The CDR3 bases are TGCGCCAGCAGCTATACCTTGGCCGTGAACACTGAAGCTTTCTTT.